Below, one T cell receptor (beta chain) is given with its context. The data belong to a study of blood T cells in healthy people across ages. Whole-study context: With template switching, about one barcoded beta molecule was captured per two T cells.

Germline values: CDR1 SQVTM, CDR2 ANQGSEA. V was cut by 4 bases and J by 5 bases, with 8 bases left in between. This CDR3 contains 12 residues. Alongside a J-beta primer mix, a sample-barcoded 5' primer served in a second PCR lasting about 7 to 11 cycles. TCRdb independently ran MiXCR on the 5' RACE reads; one entry per CDR3 protein. Counted here are roughly 1,100,000 distinct CDR3 sequences, approximately 26% occurring once; the ten biggest clones make up around 0.7%. These data were likewise used in another study, on T cells of mothers and their children. According to that study: Related and unrelated pairs show TCR recombination output that thymic selection shapes similarly.

Sequences were obtained from blood. This clonotype was obtained from a girl aged 2-10 years in good health. The rearrangement joins TRBV29-1 to TRBJ1-4, with D uncertain. Here the CDR3 reads CSVVSQNEKLFF. CDR3 nucleotide sequence: TGCAGCGTTGTCTCCCAAAATGAAAAACTGTTTTTT.